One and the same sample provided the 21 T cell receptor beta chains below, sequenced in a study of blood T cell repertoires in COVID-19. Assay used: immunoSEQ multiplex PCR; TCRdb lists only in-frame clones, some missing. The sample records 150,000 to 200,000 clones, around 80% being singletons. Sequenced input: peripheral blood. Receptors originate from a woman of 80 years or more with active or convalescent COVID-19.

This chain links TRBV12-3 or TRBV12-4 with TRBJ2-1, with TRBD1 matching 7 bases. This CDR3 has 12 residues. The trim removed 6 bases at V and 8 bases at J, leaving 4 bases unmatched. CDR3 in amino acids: CASSQGVYEQFF. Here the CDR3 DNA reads TGTGCCAGCAGCCAGGGGGTTTATGAGCAGTTCTTC.

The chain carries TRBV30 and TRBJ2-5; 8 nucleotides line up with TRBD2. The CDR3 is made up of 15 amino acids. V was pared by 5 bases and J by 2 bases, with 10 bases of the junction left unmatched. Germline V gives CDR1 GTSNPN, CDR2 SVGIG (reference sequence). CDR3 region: CAWGSGGKRQETQYF. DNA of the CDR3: TGTGCCTGGGGGAGCGGGGGAAAGAGACAAGAGACCCAGTACTTC.

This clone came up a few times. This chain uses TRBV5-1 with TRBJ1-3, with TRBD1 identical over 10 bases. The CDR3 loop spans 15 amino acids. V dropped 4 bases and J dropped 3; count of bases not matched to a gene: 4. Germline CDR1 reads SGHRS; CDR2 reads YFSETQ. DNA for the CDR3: TGCGCCAGCAGCCAGGGACAGGGGAGTGGAAACACCATATATTTT. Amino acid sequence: CASSQGQGSGNTIYF.

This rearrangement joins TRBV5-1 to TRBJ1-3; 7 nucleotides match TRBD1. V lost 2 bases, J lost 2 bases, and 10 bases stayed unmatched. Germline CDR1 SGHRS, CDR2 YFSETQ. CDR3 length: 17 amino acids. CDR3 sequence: CASSFSGTATAGNTIYF. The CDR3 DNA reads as TGCGCCAGCAGCTTCTCTGGGACAGCAACTGCTGGAAACACCATATATTTT.

DNA of the CDR3: TGTGCCAGCAGTTTGGTTCAGGGGTGGGGCTTCGGCTCACCCCTCCACTTT. Translating it yields CASSLVQGWGFGSPLHF. J is TRBJ1-6 and V is TRBV28; TRBD1 might be the D (6 bases). Trimming left V 3 bases short and J 10 bases short, with 22 bases between. CDR3 length equals 17 residues. Germline V lookup: CDR1 MDHEN, CDR2 SYDVKM.

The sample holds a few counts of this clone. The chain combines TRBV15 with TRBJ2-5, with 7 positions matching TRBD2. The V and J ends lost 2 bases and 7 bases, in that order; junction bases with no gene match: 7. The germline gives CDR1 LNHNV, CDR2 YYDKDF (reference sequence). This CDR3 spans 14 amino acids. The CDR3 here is CATSRRTSPGTQYF. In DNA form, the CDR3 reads TGTGCCACCAGCAGAAGGACTAGTCCGGGGACCCAGTACTTC.

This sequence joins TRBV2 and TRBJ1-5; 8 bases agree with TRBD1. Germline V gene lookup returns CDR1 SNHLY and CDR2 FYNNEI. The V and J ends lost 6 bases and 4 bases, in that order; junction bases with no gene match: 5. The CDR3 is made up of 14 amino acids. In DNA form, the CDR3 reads TGTGCCAGCAGGGACAGGGAGTGGAATCAGCCCCAGCATTTT. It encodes CASRDREWNQPQHF.

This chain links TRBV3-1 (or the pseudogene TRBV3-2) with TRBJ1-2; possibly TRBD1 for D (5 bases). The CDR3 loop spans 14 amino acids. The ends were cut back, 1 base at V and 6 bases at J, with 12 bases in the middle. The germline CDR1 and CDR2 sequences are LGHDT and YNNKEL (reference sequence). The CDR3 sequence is CASSQGAGGNGYTF. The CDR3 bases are TGTGCCAGCAGCCAAGGGGCCGGGGGTAATGGCTACACCTTC.

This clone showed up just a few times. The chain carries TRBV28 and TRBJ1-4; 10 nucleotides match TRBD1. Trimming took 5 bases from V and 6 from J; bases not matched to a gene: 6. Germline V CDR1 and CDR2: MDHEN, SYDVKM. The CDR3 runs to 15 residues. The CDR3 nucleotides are TGTGCCAGCAGTCCCCCGACAGGGGGCGATGAAAAACTGTTTTTT. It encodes CASSPPTGGDEKLFF.

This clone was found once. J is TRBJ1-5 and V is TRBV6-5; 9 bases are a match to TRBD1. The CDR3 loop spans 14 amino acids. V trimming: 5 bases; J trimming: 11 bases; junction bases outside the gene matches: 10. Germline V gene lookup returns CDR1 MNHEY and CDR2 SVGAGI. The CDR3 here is CASSTGGAEESQHF. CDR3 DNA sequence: TGTGCCAGCAGTACAGGGGGCGCGGAAGAGTCCCAGCATTTT.

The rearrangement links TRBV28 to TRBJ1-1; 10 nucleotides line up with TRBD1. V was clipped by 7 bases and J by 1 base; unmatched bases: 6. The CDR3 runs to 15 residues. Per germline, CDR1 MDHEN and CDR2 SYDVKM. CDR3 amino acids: CASKRGQGRNTEAFF. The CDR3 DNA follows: TGTGCCAGCAAGCGGGGACAGGGGAGGAACACTGAAGCTTTCTTT.

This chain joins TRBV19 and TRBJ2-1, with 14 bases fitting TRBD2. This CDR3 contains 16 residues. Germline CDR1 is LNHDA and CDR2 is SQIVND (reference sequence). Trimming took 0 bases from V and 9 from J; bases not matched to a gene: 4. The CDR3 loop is CASSIERLAGGGEQFF. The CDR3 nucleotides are TGTGCCAGTAGTATAGAGCGACTAGCGGGGGGGGGTGAGCAGTTCTTC.

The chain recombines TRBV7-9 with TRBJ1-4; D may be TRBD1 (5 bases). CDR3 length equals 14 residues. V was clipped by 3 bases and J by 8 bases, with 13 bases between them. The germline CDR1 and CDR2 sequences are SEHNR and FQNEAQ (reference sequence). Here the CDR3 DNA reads TGTGCCAGCAGCTTGACAGTAGAAGACGAAAAACTGTTTTTT. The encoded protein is CASSLTVEDEKLFF.

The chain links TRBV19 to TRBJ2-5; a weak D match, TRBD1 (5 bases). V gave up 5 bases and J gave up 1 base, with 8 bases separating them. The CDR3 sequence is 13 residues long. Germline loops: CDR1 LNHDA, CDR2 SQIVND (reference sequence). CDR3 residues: CASSSTVQETQYF. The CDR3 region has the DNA TGTGCCAGTAGTTCGACAGTCCAAGAGACCCAGTACTTC.

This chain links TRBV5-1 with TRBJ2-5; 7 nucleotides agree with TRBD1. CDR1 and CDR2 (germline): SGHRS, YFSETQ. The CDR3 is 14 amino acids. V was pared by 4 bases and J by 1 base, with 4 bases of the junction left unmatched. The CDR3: CASSGRQGQETQYF. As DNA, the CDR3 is TGCGCCAGCAGCGGCCGACAGGGCCAAGAGACCCAGTACTTC.

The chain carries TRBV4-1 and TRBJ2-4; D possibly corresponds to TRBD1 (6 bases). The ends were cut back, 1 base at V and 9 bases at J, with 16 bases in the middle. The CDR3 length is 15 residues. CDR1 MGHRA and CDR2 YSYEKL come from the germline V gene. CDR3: CASSQGGQGRGIQYF. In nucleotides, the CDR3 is TGCGCCAGCAGCCAAGGGGGTCAGGGGCGCGGCATTCAGTACTTC.

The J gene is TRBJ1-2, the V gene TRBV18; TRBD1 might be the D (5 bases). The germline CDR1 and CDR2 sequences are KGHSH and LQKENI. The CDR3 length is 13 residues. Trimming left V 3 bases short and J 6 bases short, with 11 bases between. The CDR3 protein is CASSPGPGDGYTF. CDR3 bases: TGTGCCAGCTCACCCGGGCCGGGGGATGGCTACACCTTC. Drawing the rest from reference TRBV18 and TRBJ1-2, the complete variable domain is NAGVMQNPRHLVRRRGQEARLRCSPMKGHSHVYWYRQLPEEGLKFMVYLQKENIIDESGMPKERFSAEFPKEGPSILRIQQVVRGDSAAYFCASSPGPGDGYTFGSGTRLTVV.

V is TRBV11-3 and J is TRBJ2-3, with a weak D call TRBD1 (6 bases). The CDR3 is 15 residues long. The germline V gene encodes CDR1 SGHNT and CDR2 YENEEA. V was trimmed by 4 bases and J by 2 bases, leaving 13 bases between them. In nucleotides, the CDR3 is TGTGCCAGCAGCTCCACATACAGGGTCACAGATACGCAGTATTTT. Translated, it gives CASSSTYRVTDTQYF.

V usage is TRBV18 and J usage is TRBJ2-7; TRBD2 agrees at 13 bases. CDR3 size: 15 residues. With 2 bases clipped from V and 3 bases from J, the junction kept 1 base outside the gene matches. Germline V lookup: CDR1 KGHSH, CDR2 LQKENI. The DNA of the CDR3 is TGTGCCAGCTCACCAGGGACTAGCGGGAACTACGAGCAGTACTTC. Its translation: CASSPGTSGNYEQYF.

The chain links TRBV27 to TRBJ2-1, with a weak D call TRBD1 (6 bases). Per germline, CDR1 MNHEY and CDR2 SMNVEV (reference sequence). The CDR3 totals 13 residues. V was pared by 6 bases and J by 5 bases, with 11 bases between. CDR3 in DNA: TGTGCCAGCAGCCGGGGACAAAACAATGAGCAGTTCTTC. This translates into CASSRGQNNEQFF.

The CDR3 region is CASSYSQITDTQYF. The CDR3 DNA is TGTGCCAGCAGTTACTCTCAGATCACAGATACGCAGTATTTT. The rearrangement joins TRBV6-5 to TRBJ2-3; D gene unclear. The ends were cut back, 0 bases at V and 2 bases at J, with 6 bases in the middle. This CDR3 has 14 residues. Germline V gene lookup returns CDR1 MNHEY and CDR2 SVGAGI.